A single sample is the source of the 3 T cell receptor beta chains below, sequenced in a study of blood T cell repertoires in COVID-19. Here immunoSEQ multiplex PCR was the method, and the copy in TCRdb shows in-frame clones only, minus some. The table shows 250,000 or so clones, with 70% to 90% occurring only once. What was sequenced was PBMCs or T cells enriched from blood (not recorded which). These receptors were taken from a woman aged 45-65 years who had been exposed to COVID-19.

As DNA, the CDR3 is TGTGCCAGCAGTTTAGATGAGGGAGATACGCAGTATTTT. The encoded protein is CASSLDEGDTQYF. The chain links TRBV12-3 or TRBV12-4 to TRBJ2-3; tentatively, D is TRBD2 (5 bases). The length of the CDR3 is 13 residues. The V end was cut by 1 base, the J end by 5 bases, with 7 bases between.

A single count supports this clone. V gene TRBV29-1 combines with J gene TRBJ2-5; D perhaps matches TRBD2 (6 bases). CDR1 is SQVTM, CDR2 ANQGSEA, per germline. This CDR3 contains 14 residues. The V end was cut by 7 bases, the J end by 5 bases, with 20 bases between. CDR3 loop: CSGGGGISGETQYF. In nucleotides, the CDR3 is TGCAGCGGTGGCGGTGGAATCAGCGGGGAGACCCAGTACTTC.

J is TRBJ2-7 and V is TRBV18; 7 positions agree with TRBD1. The V and J ends lost 2 bases and 2 bases, in that order; junction bases with no gene match: 6. Germline V gives CDR1 KGHSH, CDR2 LQKENI. The CDR3 totals 15 residues. The CDR3 nucleotides read TGTGCCAGCTCACCAAGGACAGGCCTAACCTACGAGCAGTACTTC. Encoded protein: CASSPRTGLTYEQYF.